Shown below are 2 T cell receptor beta chains from a single sample sequenced in a study of T cell changes during pregnancy in multiple sclerosis. Some clones are missing from TCRdb's copy, which holds only in-frame ones; the method was immunoSEQ multiplex PCR. There are about 100,000 clones in the sample; 92% occur only once, and about 2% lies in the top ten. The sequenced sample was peripheral blood, obtained after pregnancy. These receptors all stem from a female donor with multiple sclerosis, enrolled in a pregnancy study.

The chain combines TRBV5-7 with TRBJ1-2; possibly TRBD1 for D (5 bases). TRBV5-7 is an ORF, with its function uncertain. The V end was cut by 5 bases, the J end by 2 bases, with 19 bases between. CDR3 size: 16 residues. The CDR3 sequence is CASSSGGGRENYGYTF. The CDR3 nucleotides read TGTGCCAGCAGTTCCGGGGGGGGACGGGAAAACTATGGCTACACCTTC.

The chain employs TRBV19 and TRBJ1-1; D remains unclear. The length of the CDR3 is 15 residues. Trimming stripped 3 bases from V and 12 bases from J, with 23 bases between. CDR1 and CDR2 (germline): LNHDA, SQIVND (reference sequence). The CDR3 loop is CASSISGIDKGLTFF. As DNA, the CDR3 is TGTGCCAGTAGTATTTCGGGGATCGATAAGGGTTTAACTTTCTTT.